The rows below give T cell receptor beta chains drawn from one sample of a study of blood T cell repertoires in COVID-19. Measured with immunoSEQ multiplex PCR; TCRdb has only the in-frame clones, and not every one. The sample consists of 130,000 to 150,000 clones, around 83% of them appearing once. Sample: PBMCs or T cells enriched from blood (not recorded which). Every receptor here comes from a man in his fifties or sixties who had recovered from COVID-19. CDR3s include the opening cysteine and the closing phenylalanine or tryptophan. D genes are given only for firm matches. Clone size is not always given. Where it is, it says once, few, many or a class for expanded clones.

j_gene	v_gene	d_gene	abundance	CDR3nt	CDR3aa
TRBJ1-6	TRBV7-2	TRBD1	NA	TGTGCCAGCAGCTGGCGGGACAGCAAATCTAGCTCCTATAATTCACCCCTCCACTTT	CASSWRDSKSSSYNSPLHF
TRBJ2-7	TRBV19	TRBD1	NA	TGTGCCAGTAGTTCAGGGGGCGCGGACTTC	CASSSGGADF
TRBJ2-2	TRBV7-7	TRBD2	NA	TGTGCTAGCAGCCCGGGACTAGCGGGCACCGGGGAGCTGTTTTTT	CASSPGLAGTGELFF
TRBJ1-1	TRBV4-1	TRBD1	NA	TGCGCCAGCAGCCAAGAAGTTGACAGGGGGAAAGGTAAGAACACTGAAGCTTTCTTT	CASSQEVDRGKGKNTEAFF
TRBJ2-7	TRBV5-5	NA	NA	TGTGCCAGCAGCTTGTCGTCGTTGAGGGGATGGGAGGTCTACGAGCAGTACTTC	CASSLSSLRGWEVYEQYF
TRBJ1-2	TRBV6-5	TRBD1	NA	TGTGCCAGCAGCCAGGACAGGTTTTTCTATGGCTACACCTTC	CASSQDRFFYGYTF
TRBJ2-5	TRBV27	NA	NA	TGTGCCAGCAGTTACAGGGTAAATACTCAAGAGACCCAGTACTTC	CASSYRVNTQETQYF
TRBJ1-3	TRBV7-8	TRBD1	NA	TGTGCCAGCAGCTCGCGGACAGGGTCTGGAAACACCATATATTTT	CASSSRTGSGNTIYF
TRBJ2-7	TRBV5-1	NA	NA	TGCGCCAGCAGCTCAAACAGGGAGGGCTCCTACGAGCAGTACTTC	CASSSNREGSYEQYF
TRBJ1-1	TRBV19	TRBD1	NA	TGTGCCAGTAGTATGGGGGACAGCAGCACTGAAGCTTTCTTT	CASSMGDSSTEAFF
TRBJ1-5	TRBV27	NA	NA	TGTGCCAGCAGCTCAGATATGAACCAGCAGCCCCAGCATTTT	CASSSDMNQQPQHF
TRBJ1-2	TRBV18	NA	few	TGTGCCAGCTCACAACGGACAACAGACGGCTACACCTTC	CASSQRTTDGYTF
TRBJ2-5	TRBV6-1	TRBD2	NA	TGTGCCAGCAGTAAAGCGGGGGGACCACAAGAGACCCAGTACTTC	CASSKAGGPQETQYF
TRBJ2-7	TRBV28	NA	NA	TGTGCCAGCAGTTTGGAGGGCTACGAGCAGTACTTC	CASSLEGYEQYF
TRBJ2-5	TRBV5-1	NA	NA	TGCGCCAGCAGCTTGTCCAGGGTTTCCCAAGAGACCCAGTACTTC	CASSLSRVSQETQYF
TRBJ2-4	TRBV10-3	TRBD1	once	TGTGCCATCAGTGAGTCGACGGACAGGGCGAACATTCAGTACTTC	CAISESTDRANIQYF
TRBJ1-6	TRBV5-1	NA	NA	TGCGCCAGCAGCTTGGCCCGGAGGGAGTCACCCCTCCACTTT	CASSLARRESPLHF
TRBJ1-2	TRBV5-1	NA	NA	TGCGCCAGCAGCTTGTCGGCAGGGGCGCGGGATGGCTACACCTTC	CASSLSAGARDGYTF
TRBJ1-1	TRBV27	NA	NA	TGTGCCAGCAGTTCCACAGGGTTCACTGAAGCTTTCTTT	CASSSTGFTEAFF
TRBJ1-6	TRBV4-1	NA	few	TGCGCCAGCAGCCAAGGAATCTATCCCCTCCACTTT	CASSQGIYPLHF
TRBJ1-6	TRBV7-2	NA	many	TGTGCCAGCAGCTTGGCCAGTTCCAATTCACCCCTCCACTTT	CASSLASSNSPLHF
TRBJ1-1	TRBV19	NA	NA	TGTGCCAGTAGTATAGGTGGGGGGGCTGCTAGGGCTTTCTTT	CASSIGGGAARAFF
TRBJ2-7	TRBV27	NA	NA	TGTGCCAGCAGCAATGGACAGTACCACGAGCAGTACTTC	CASSNGQYHEQYF
TRBJ1-2	TRBV5-4	NA	NA	TGTGCCAGCAGCTTGGGGACAGCCTATGGCTACACCTTC	CASSLGTAYGYTF
TRBJ2-5	TRBV5-4	NA	NA	TGTGCCAGCAGCCCCGGGACATTCCCGGAGACCCAGTACTTC	CASSPGTFPETQYF
TRBJ1-3	TRBV7-2	NA	NA	TGTGCCAGCAGGGTGACAGATTACTCTGGAAACACCATATATTTT	CASRVTDYSGNTIYF
TRBJ2-1	TRBV18	TRBD2	NA	TGTGCCAGCTCCGATAGCGGGGGAGGCTCCTACAATGAGCAGTTCTTC	CASSDSGGGSYNEQFF
TRBJ1-2	TRBV9	NA	NA	TGTGCCAGCAGGACAGGAGGCTACACCTTC	CASRTGGYTF
TRBJ1-6	TRBV14	NA	NA	TGTGCCAGCAGCCAAGTTGCGGGGAATTCACCCCTCCACTTT	CASSQVAGNSPLHF
TRBJ2-3	TRBV23-1	NA	NA	TGCGCCAGCAGTCAATCTTTGACAGTCTCCACAGATACGCAGTATTTT	CASSQSLTVSTDTQYF
TRBJ1-6	TRBV2	TRBD1	few	TGTGCCAGCATCCTACAGGGGTTAACCGTATCACCCCTCCACTTT	CASILQGLTVSPLHF
TRBJ1-1	TRBV7-8	TRBD1	NA	TGTGCCAGCAGCTTAGCTCGAGGGGGCCTAGTTAGGACTGAAGCTTTCTTT	CASSLARGGLVRTEAFF
TRBJ2-2	TRBV29-1	NA	NA	TGCTCGTCCCGTTTGGGGAGCGGGGAGCTGTTTTTT	CSSRLGSGELFF
TRBJ1-1	TRBV12-3/TRBV12-4	NA	NA	TGTGCCAGCAGTTTAGGACTCGAAGCTTTCTTT	CASSLGLEAFF
TRBJ1-4	TRBV29-1	TRBD1	NA	TGCAGCGGGCGGGACAGGGGACAAGAAAAACTGTTTTTT	CSGRDRGQEKLFF
TRBJ1-5	TRBV6-5	TRBD1	NA	TGTGCCAGCAGTCGGGACAGGAATCAGCCCCAGCATTTT	CASSRDRNQPQHF
TRBJ2-5	TRBV14	NA	NA	TGTGCCAGCAGCCAAGATATACGCAGGGGTGGAGAGACCCAGTACTTC	CASSQDIRRGGETQYF
TRBJ2-3	TRBV2	TRBD2	NA	TGTGCCAGCAGTGAAGAGGGTAGCGGGGGCCAGGATACGCAGTATTTT	CASSEEGSGGQDTQYF
TRBJ1-3	TRBV4-3	TRBD1	once	TGCGCCAGCAGCCAAGAGGACAGGGTGGCCAACTCTGGAAACACCATATATTTT	CASSQEDRVANSGNTIYF
TRBJ1-2	TRBV5-6	NA	NA	TGTGCCAGCAGCCTGCCGGGACACCCTAACTATGGCTACACCTTC	CASSLPGHPNYGYTF
TRBJ1-1	TRBV9	NA	NA	TGTGCCAGCAGCGTAGCTATCAGCGAGTACACTGAAGCTTTCTTT	CASSVAISEYTEAFF
TRBJ1-3	TRBV19	NA	NA	TGTGCCAGCGCGAGAGGGGTGGCCAGGGGCTCTGGAAACACCATATATTTT	CASARGVARGSGNTIYF
TRBJ2-1	TRBV6-6	TRBD2	NA	TGTGCCAGCAGTCTTCTAGCGGGGACGAGCTCCTACAATGAGCAGTTCTTC	CASSLLAGTSSYNEQFF
TRBJ2-2	TRBV6-5	TRBD1	few	TGTGCCCGTCGGGGACAGAGAACGAACACCGGGGAGCTGTTTTTT	CARRGQRTNTGELFF